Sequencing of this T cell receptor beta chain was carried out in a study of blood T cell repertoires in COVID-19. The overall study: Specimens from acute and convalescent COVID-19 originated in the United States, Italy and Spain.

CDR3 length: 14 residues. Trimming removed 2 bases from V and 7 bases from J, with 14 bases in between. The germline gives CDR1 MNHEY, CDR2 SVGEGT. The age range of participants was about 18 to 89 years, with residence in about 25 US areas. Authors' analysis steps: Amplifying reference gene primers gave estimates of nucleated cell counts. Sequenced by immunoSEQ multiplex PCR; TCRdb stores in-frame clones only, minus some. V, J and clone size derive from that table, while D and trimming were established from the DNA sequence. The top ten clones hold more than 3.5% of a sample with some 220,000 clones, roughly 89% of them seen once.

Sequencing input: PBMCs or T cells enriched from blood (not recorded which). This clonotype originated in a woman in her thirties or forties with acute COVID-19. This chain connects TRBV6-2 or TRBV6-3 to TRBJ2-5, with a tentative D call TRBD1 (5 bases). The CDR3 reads CASSYDGAIGTQYF. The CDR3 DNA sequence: TGTGCCAGCAGTTACGATGGGGCCATCGGGACCCAGTACTTC.